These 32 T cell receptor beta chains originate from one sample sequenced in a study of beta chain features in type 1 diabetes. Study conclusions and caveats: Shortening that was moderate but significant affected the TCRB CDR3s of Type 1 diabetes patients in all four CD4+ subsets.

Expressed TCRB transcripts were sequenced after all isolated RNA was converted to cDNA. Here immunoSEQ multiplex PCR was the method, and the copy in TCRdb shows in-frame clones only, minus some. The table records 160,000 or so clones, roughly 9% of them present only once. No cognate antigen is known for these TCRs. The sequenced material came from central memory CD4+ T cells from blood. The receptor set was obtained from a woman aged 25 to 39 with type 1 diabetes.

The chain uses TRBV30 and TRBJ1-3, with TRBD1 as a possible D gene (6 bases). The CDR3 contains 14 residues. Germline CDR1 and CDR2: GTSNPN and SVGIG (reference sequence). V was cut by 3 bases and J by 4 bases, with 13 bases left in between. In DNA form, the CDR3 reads TGTGCCTGGAGGGAAACAGGGCGAGGAAACACCATATATTTT. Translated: CAWRETGRGNTIYF.

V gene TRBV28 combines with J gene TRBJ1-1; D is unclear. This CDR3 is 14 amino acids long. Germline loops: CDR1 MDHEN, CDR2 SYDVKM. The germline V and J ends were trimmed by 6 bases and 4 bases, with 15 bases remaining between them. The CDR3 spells CASSRLGRGTEAFF. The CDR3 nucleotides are TGTGCCAGCAGCCGCCTCGGACGGGGCACTGAAGCTTTCTTT.

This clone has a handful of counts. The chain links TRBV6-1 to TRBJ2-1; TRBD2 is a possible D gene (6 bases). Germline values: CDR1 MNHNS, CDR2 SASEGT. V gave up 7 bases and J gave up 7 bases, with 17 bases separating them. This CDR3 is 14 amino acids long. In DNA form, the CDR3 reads TGTGCCAGCACCGGCGGGACTCCTGGAAATGAGCAGTTCTTC. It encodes CASTGGTPGNEQFF.

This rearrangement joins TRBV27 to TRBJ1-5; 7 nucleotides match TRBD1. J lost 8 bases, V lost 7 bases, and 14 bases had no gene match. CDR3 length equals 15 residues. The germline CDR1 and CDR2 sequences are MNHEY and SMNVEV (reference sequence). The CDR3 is CASTQTGSAWEPQHF. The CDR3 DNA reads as TGTGCCAGCACCCAGACAGGGTCCGCCTGGGAGCCCCAGCATTTT.

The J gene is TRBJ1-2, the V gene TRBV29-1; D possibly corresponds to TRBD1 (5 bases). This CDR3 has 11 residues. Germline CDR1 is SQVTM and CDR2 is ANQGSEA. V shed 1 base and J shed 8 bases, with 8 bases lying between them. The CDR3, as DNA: TGCAGCGTTGAAGGGGGGGTGGGCTACACCTTC. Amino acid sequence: CSVEGGVGYTF.

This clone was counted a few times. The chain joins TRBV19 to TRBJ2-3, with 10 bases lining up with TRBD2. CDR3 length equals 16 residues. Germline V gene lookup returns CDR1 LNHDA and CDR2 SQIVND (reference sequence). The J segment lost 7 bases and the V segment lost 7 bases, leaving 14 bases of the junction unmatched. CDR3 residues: CASTSGLAAQTNTQYF. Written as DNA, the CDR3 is TGTGCCAGTACCTCCGGACTAGCGGCTCAGACAAATACGCAGTATTTT.

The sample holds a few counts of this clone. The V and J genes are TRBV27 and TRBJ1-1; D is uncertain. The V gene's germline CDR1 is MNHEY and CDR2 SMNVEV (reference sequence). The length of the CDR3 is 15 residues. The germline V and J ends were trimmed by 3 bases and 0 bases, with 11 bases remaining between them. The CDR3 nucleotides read TGTGCCAGCAGTTTCGGCCCTGGAGTGAACACTGAAGCTTTCTTT. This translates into CASSFGPGVNTEAFF.

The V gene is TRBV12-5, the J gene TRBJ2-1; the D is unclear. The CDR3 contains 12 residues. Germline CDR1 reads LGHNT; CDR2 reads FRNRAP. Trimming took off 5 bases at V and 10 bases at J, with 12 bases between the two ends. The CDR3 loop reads CASGLREWEQFF. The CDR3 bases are TGTGCTAGTGGTCTTCGCGAGTGGGAGCAGTTCTTC.

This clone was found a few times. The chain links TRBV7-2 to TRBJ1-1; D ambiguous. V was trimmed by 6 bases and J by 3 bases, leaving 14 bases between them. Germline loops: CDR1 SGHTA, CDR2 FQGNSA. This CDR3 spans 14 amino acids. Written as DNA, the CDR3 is TGTGCCAGCAGACCGGGTCCCTCGGACACTGAAGCTTTCTTT. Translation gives CASRPGPSDTEAFF.

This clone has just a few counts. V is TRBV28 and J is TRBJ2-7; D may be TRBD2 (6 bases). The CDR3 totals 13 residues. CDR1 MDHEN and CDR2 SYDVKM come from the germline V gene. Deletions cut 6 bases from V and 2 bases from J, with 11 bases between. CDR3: CASRGGGTYEQYF. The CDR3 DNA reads TGTGCCAGCAGGGGAGGTGGGACCTACGAGCAGTACTTC.

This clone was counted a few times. The CDR3 DNA sequence: TGTGCCAGCAGCCCCTCACTAGCGAGGGGTCCGAAGGATACGCAGTATTTT. This sequence encodes CASSPSLARGPKDTQYF. The chain carries TRBV5-6 and TRBJ2-3, with 7 bases identical to TRBD2. The CDR3 runs 17 residues. The germline V gene encodes CDR1 SGHDT and CDR2 YYEEEE. The trim removed 4 bases at V and 6 bases at J, leaving 17 bases unmatched. Complete variable domain (other parts from reference TRBV5-6 and TRBJ2-3): DAGVTQSPTHLIKTRGQQVTLRCSPKSGHDTVSWYQQALGQGPQFIFQYYEEEERQRGNFPDRFSGHQFPNYSSELNVNALLLGDSALYLCASSPSLARGPKDTQYFGPGTRLTVL.

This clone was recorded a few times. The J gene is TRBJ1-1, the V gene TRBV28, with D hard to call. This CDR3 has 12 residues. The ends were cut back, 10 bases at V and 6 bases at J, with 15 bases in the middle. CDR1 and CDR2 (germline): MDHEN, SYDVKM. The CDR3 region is CATIYREAEAFF. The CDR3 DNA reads TGTGCCACCATCTACCGGGAGGCTGAAGCTTTCTTT.

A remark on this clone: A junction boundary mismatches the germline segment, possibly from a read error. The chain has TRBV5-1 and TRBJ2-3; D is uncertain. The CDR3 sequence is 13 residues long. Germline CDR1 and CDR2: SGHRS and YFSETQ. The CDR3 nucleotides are TGCGCCAGCAGCTTGGATCTGGGCTTGAGTCTGGATTTT. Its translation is CASSLDLGLSLDF.

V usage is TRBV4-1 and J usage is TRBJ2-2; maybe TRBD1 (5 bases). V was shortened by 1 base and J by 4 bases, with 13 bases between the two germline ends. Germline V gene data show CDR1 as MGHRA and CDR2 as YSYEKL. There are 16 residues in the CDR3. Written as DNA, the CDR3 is TGCGCCAGCAGCCAAGGAAGCAGGGCGGCCACCGGGGAGCTGTTTTTT. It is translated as CASSQGSRAATGELFF.

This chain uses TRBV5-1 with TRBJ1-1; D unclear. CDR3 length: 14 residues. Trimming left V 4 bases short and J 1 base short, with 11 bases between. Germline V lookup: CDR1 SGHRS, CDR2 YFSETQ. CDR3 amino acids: CASSVGPGNTEAFF. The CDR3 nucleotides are TGCGCCAGCAGCGTTGGCCCGGGGAACACTGAAGCTTTCTTT.

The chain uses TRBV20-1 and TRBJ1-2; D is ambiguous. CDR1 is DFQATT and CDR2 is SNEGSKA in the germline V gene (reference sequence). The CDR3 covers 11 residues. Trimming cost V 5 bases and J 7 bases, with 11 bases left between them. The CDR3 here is CSASLEGGYTF. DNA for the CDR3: TGCAGTGCTTCGCTGGAGGGTGGCTACACCTTC.

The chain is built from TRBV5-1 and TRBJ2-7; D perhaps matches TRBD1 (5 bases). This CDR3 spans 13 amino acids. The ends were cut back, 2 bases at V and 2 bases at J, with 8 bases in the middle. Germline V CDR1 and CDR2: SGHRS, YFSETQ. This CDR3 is CASSLYRTYEQYF. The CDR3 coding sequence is TGCGCCAGCAGCTTATACAGGACCTACGAGCAGTACTTC.

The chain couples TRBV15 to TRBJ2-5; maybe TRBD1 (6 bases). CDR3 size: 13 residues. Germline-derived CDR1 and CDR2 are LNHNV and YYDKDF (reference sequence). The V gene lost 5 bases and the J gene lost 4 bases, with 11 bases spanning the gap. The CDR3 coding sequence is TGTGCCACCAGCGTACAGGGTGGAGAGACCCAGTACTTC. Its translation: CATSVQGGETQYF.

The CDR3 DNA follows: TGTGCCAGCAGCTTAGGCAGTCACAATGAGCAGTTCTTC. Protein product: CASSLGSHNEQFF. The chain combines TRBV7-2 with TRBJ2-1; the D is unclear. V lost 1 base and J 5 bases, leaving 6 bases between the germline ends. CDR1 is SGHTA and CDR2 is FQGNSA in the germline V gene. CDR3 size: 13 residues.

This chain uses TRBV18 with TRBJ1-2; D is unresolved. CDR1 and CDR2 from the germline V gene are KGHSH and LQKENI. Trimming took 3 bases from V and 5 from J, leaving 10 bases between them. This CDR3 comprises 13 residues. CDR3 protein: CASSPRGSYGYTF. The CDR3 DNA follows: TGTGCCAGCTCACCCAGAGGGTCGTATGGCTACACCTTC.

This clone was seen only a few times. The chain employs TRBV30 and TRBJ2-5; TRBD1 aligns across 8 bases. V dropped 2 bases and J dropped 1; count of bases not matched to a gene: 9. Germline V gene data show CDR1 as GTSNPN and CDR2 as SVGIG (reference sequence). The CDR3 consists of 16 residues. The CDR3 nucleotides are TGTGCCTGGAGTTATGGACAGGGAACTCTCCAAGAGACCCAGTACTTC. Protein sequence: CAWSYGQGTLQETQYF.

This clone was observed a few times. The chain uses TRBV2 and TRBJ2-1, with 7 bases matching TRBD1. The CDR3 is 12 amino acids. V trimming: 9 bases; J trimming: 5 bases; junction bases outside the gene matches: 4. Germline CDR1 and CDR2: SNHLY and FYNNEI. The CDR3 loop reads CASNRGHNEQFF. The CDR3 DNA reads TGTGCCAGTAACAGGGGACACAATGAGCAGTTCTTC.

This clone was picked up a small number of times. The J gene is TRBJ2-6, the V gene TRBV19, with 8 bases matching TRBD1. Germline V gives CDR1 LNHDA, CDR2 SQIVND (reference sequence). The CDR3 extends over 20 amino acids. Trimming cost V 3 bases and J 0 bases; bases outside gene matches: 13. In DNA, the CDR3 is TGTGCCAGTAGTATGCCCAAGGACAGGGCAAGCAGCTCTGGGGCCAACGTCCTGACTTTC. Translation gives CASSMPKDRASSSGANVLTF.

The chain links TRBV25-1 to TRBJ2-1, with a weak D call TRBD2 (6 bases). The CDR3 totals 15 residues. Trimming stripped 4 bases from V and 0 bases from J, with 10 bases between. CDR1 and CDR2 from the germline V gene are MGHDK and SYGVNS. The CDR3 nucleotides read TGTGCCAGCAGTGTGCGGGACCGCTCCTACAATGAGCAGTTCTTC. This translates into CASSVRDRSYNEQFF.

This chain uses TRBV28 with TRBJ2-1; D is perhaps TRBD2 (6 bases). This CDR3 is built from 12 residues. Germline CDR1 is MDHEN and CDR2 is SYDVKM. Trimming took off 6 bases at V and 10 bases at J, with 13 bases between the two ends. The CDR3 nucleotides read TGTGCCAGCAGCTCACTCCTAGCGGAGCAGTTCTTC. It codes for CASSSLLAEQFF.

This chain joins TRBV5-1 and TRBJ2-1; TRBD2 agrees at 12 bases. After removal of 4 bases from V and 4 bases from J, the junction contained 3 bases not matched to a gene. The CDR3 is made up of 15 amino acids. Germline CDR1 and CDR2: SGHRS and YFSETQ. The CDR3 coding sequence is TGCGCCAGCAGCCCGACTAGCGGGGGATACAATGAGCAGTTCTTC. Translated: CASSPTSGGYNEQFF.

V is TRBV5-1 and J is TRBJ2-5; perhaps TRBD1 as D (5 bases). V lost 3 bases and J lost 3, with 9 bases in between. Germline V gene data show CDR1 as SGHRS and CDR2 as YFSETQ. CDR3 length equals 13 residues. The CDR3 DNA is TGCGCCAGCAGCTGGGGCCAAAAAGAGACCCAGTACTTC. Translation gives CASSWGQKETQYF.

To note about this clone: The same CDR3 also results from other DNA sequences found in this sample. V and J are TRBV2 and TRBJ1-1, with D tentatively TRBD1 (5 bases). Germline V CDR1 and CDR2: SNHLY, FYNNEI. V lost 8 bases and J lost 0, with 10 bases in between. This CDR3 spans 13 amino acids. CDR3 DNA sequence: TGTGCCAGCGTTAGACAGATGAACACTGAAGCTTTCTTT. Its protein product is CASVRQMNTEAFF. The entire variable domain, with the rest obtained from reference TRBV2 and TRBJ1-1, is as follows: EPEVTQTPSHQVTQMGQEVILRCVPISNHLYFYWYRQILGQKVEFLVSFYNNEISEKSEIFDDQFSVERPDGSNFTLKIRSTKLEDSAMYFCASVRQMNTEAFFGQGTRLTVV.

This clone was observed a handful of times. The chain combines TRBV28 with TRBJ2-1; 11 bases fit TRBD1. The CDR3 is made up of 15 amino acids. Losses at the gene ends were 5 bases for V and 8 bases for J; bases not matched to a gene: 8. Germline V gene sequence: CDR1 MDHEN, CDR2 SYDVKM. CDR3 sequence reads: CASSLPGTGGYEQFF. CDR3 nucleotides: TGTGCCAGCAGTCTACCGGGGACAGGGGGTTATGAGCAGTTCTTC.

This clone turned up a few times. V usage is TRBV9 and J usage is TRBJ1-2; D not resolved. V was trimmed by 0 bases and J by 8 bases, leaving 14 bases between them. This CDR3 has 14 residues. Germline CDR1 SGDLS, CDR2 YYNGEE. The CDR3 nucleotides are TGTGCCAGCAGCGTAGGAATTGCAGGCGACGGCTACACCTTC. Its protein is CASSVGIAGDGYTF.

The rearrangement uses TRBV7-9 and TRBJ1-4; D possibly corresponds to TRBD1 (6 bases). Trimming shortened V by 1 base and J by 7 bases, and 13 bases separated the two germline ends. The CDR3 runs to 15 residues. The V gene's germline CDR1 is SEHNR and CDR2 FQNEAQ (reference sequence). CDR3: CASSLVSGGGEKLFF. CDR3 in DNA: TGTGCCAGCAGCTTAGTCTCGGGGGGCGGTGAAAAACTGTTTTTT. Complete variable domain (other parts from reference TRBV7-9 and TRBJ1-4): DTGVSQNPRHKITKRGQNVTFRCDPISEHNRLYWYRQTLGQGPEFLTYFQNEAQLEKSRLLSDRFSAERPKGSFSTLEIQRTEQGDSAMYLCASSLVSGGGEKLFFGSGTQLSVL.

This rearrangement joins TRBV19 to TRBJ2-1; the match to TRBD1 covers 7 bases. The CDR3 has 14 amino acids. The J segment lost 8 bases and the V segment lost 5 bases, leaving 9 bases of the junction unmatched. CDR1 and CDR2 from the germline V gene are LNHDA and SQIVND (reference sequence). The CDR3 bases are TGTGCCAGTAGTCCGCAGGACAGGAGTGATGAGCAGTTCTTC. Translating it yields CASSPQDRSDEQFF.